This T cell receptor beta chain was obtained from a study of molecular identifiers for immune sequencing clone quantification. For the study at large: Replicate RNA from around 20,000 or 100,000 naive CD8 T cells formed five aliquots; four were sequenced.

The CDR3 is 14 residues long. Germline V gene sequence: CDR1 SGDLS, CDR2 YYNGEE. V was shortened by 0 bases and J by 5 bases, with 12 bases between the two germline ends. As regards this clonotype: Its target is unknown. Because the CDR3 is missing its conserved closing phenylalanine or tryptophan, this is likely a read error.

Each library that profiled naive CD8 cells came from roughly 20,000 to 1,000,000 sorted cells with 10%, 30% or 50% RNA. Sorting isolated naive CD8 T cells as CD8+CD4-CCR7+CD45RA+ events. TCRdb fed the PCR reads into MiXCR, producing one record per CDR3 protein. This sample has about 100,000 distinct CDR3 sequences, with around 20% found just once. Study-wide points: Clonotypes topping 20 RNA copies carried over 99% of effector molecules but under 1% of naive ones.

Sequencing used naive CD8+ T cells from blood, with Jurkat cell RNA spiked in. Documented subset: FACS-sorted CD8+CD4-CCR7+CD45RA+ naive T cells. The receptor was derived from a human donor in good health. Some libraries in this study had Jurkat cell RNA spiked in. V gene TRBV9 combines with J gene TRBJ2-7; D ambiguous. The CDR3 region is CASSVGVLGDEQYL. The DNA for the CDR3 is TGTGCCAGCAGCGTAGGGGTCCTCGGAGACGAGCAGTACCTC.